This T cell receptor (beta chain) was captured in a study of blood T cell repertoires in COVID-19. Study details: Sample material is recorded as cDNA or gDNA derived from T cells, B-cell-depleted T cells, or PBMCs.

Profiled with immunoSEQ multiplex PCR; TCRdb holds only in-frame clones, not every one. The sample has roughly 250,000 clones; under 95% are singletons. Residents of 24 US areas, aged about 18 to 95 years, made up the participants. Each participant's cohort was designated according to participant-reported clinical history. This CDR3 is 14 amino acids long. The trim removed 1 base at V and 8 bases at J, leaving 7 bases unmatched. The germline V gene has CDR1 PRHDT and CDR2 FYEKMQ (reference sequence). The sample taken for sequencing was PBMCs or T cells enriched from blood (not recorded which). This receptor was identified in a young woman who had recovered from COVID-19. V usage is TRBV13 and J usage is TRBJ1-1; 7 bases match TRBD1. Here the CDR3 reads CASSLVGTAAEAFF. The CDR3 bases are TGTGCCAGCAGCTTAGTGGGGACAGCCGCCGAAGCTTTCTTT.